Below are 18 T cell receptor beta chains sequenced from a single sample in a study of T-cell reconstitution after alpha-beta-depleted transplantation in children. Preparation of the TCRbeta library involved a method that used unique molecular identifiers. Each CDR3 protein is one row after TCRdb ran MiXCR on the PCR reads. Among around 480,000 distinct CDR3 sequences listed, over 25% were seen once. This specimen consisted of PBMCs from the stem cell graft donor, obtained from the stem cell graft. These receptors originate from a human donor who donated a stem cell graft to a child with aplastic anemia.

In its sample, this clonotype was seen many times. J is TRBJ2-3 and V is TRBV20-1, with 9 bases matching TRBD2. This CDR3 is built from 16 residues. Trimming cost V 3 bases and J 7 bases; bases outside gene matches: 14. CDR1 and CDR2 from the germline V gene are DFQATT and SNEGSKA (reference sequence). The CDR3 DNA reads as TGCAGTGCTAGTAGCGGGAGTGATCGGGCCCGTAATACGCAGTATTTT. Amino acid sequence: CSASSGSDRARNTQYF.

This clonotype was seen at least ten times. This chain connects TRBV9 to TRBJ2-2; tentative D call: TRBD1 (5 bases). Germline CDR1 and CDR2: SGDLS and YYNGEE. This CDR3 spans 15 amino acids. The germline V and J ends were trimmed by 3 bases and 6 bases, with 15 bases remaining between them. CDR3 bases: TGTGCCAGCAGCGAGGGGAAGTTTGCTGCCGGGGAGCTGTTTTTT. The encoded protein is CASSEGKFAAGELFF. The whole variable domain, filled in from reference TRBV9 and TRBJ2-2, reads DSGVTQTPKHLITATGQRVTLRCSPRSGDLSVYWYQQSLDQGLQFLIQYYNGEERAKGNILERFSAQQFPDLHSELNLSSLELGDSALYFCASSEGKFAAGELFFGEGSRLTVL.

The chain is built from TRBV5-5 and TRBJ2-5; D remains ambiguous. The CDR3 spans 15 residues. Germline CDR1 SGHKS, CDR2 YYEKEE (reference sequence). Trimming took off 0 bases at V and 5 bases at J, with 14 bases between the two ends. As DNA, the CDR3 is TGTGCCAGCAGCTTGGAGGCTGGCTCCGGGGAGACCCAGTACTTC. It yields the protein CASSLEAGSGETQYF. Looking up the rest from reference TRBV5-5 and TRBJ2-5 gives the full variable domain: DAGVTQSPTHLIKTRGQQVTLRCSPISGHKSVSWYQQVLGQGPQFIFQYYEKEERGRGNFPDRFSARQFPNYSSELNVNALLLGDSALYLCASSLEAGSGETQYFGPGTRLLVL.

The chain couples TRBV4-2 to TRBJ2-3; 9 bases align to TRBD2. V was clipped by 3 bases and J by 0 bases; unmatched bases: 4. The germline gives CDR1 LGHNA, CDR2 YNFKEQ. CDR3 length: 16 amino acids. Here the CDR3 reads CASSHSGSASTDTQYF. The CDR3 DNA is TGTGCCAGCAGCCATAGCGGGAGTGCTAGCACAGATACGCAGTATTTT.

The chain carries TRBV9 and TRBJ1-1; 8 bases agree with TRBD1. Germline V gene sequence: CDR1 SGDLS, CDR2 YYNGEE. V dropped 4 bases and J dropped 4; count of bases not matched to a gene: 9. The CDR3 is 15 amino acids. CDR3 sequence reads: CASSTATGEGTEAFF. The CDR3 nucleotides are TGTGCCAGCAGCACCGCGACAGGGGAAGGCACTGAAGCTTTCTTT.

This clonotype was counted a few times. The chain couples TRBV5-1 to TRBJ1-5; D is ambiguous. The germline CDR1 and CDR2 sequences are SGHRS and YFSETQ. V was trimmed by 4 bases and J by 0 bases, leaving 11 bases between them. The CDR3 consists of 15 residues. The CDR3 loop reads CASSPEGNSNQPQHF. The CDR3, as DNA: TGCGCCAGCAGCCCAGAGGGTAATAGCAATCAGCCCCAGCATTTT.

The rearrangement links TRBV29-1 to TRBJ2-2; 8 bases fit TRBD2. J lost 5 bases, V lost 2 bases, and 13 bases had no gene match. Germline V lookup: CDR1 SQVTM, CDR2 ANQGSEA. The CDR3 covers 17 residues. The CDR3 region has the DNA TGCAGCGTTGAAAGCCCGGGGGGGAAAGGAAATACCGGGGAGCTGTTTTTT. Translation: CSVESPGGKGNTGELFF.

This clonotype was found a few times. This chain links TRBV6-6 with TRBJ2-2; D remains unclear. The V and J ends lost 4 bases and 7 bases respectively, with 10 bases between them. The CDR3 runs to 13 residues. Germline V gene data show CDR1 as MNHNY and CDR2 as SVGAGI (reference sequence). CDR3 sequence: CASSSFRDGELFF. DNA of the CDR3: TGTGCCAGCAGTTCCTTCAGAGACGGGGAGCTGTTTTTT.

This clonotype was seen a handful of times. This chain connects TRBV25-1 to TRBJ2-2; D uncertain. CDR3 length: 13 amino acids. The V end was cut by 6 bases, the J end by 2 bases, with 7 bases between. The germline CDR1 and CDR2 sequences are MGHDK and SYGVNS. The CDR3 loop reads CASRGLNTGELFF. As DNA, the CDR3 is TGTGCCAGCAGAGGCCTCAACACCGGGGAGCTGTTTTTT.

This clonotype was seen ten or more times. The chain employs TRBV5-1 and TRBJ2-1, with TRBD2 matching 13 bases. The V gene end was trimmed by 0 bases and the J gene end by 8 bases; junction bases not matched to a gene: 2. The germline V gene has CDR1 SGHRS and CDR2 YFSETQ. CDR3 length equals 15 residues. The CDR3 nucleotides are TGCGCCAGCAGCTTGGAGGGACTAGCGGGATATGAGCAGTTCTTC. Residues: CASSLEGLAGYEQFF.

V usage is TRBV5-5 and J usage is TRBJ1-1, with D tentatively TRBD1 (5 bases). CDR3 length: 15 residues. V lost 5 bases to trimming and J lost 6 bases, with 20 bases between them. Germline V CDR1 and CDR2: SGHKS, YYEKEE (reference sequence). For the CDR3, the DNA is TGTGCCAGCAGATGGGACTGGCCCGTGGGCCCTGAAGCTTTCTTT. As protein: CASRWDWPVGPEAFF.

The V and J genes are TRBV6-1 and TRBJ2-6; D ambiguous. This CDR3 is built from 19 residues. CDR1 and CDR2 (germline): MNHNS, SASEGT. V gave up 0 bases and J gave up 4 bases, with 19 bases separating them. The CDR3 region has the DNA TGTGCCAGCAGTGAAGCGAGGCGGTCAGCCTTCTCAGGGGCCAACGTCCTGACTTTC. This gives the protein CASSEARRSAFSGANVLTF.

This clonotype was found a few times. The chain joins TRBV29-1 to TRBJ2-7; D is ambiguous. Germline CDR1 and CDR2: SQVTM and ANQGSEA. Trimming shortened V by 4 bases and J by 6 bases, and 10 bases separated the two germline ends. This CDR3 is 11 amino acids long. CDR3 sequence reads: CSVVDGLEQYV. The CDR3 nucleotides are TGCAGCGTTGTGGACGGGCTCGAGCAGTACGTC.

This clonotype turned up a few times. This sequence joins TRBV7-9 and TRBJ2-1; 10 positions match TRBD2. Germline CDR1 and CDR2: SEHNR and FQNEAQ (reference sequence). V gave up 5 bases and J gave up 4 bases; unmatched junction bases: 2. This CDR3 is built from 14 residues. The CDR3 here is CASSILAGYNEQFF. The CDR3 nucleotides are TGTGCCAGCAGCATACTAGCGGGGTACAATGAGCAGTTCTTC.

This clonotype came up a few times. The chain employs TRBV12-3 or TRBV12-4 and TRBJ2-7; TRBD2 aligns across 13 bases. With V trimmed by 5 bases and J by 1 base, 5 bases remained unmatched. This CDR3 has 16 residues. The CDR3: CASSPGLAGTSYEQYV. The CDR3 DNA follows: TGTGCCAGCAGTCCGGGACTAGCGGGGACGTCCTACGAGCAGTACGTC.

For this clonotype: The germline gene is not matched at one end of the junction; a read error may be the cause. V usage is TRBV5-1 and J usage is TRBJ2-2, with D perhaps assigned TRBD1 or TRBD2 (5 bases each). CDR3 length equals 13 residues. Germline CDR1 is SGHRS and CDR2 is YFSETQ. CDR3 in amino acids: CASSFQDTGEPFF. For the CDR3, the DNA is TGCGCCAGCAGCTTTCAGGACACCGGGGAGCCGTTTTTT.

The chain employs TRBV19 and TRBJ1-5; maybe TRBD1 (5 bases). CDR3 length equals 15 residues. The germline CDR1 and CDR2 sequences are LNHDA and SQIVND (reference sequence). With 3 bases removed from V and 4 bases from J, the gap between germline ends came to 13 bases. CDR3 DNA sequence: TGTGCCAGTAGTATCCCGGGGCAGGTTAATCAGCCCCAGCATTTT. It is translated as CASSIPGQVNQPQHF.

The CDR3 bases are TGTGCCAGCAGTTACTCCGGGGGTTTCGAGCAGTACGTC. Amino acids: CASSYSGGFEQYV. The rearrangement links TRBV6-6 to TRBJ2-7, with D possibly TRBD2 on 6 matching bases. The length of the CDR3 is 13 residues. Per the germline V gene, CDR1 is MNHNY and CDR2 is SVGAGI (reference sequence). V was trimmed by 0 bases and J by 6 bases, leaving 9 bases between them.